This TCR beta chain originates from a study of regulatory T cells in long-lasting Graves disease. V lost 5 bases and J lost 6, with 11 bases in between. Germline V gives CDR1 SNHLY, CDR2 FYNNEI. CDR3 length: 13 amino acids. Time point here: newly diagnosed GD, antithyroid drugs for less than 3 months. Extracted RNA from PBMCs served as the source of the TCR library. This clonotype was seen repeatedly, ten times or more. Combining iRepertoire HTBI primers with Arm-PCR of CDR3 regions, the authors built TCR beta libraries. Via MiXCR, TCRdb re-called the multiplex PCR reads, giving one row per CDR3 protein. The sample records 350,000 to 550,000 distinct CDR3 sequences, around 14% being singletons. These data were likewise used in another study, on T cells in Graves' hyperthyroidism and ophthalmopathy. That source reports: A model using 13 V-J features told ophthalmopathy apart from stable hyperthyroidism.

Specimen: peripheral blood mononuclear cells (PBMCs), collected at new diagnosis, from a patient treated with antithyroid drugs. The chain employs TRBV2 and TRBJ2-1; D may be TRBD2 (6 bases). This receptor was taken from a woman in her thirties with Graves disease. The CDR3 sequence is CASSHPGLNEQFF. CDR3 bases: TGTGCCAGCAGTCATCCGGGACTCAATGAGCAGTTCTTC.